This entry lists 13 T cell receptor beta chains sequenced from one sample in a study of CD8 T cells in ankylosing spondylitis. Study-level findings and limits: Within ankylosing spondylitis blood, a TCR beta motif made up of seven to nine highly homologous variants appeared to be characteristic.

No antigen has been identified for these receptors. Each CDR3 protein is one row after TCRdb ran MiXCR on the 5' RACE reads. The sample contains fewer than 500,000 distinct CDR3 sequences, 25% to 30% of which appear only once. The sample was blood, either unsorted or a sorted T cell fraction (not recorded which). The receptors were sampled from a male donor with ankylosing spondylitis.

The table lists this clonotype with a few counts. The DNA for the CDR3 is TGCGCCAGCAGCTTGGTACTACGACAGGGGCCTCGTAATGGCTACACCTTC. This encodes CASSLVLRQGPRNGYTF. V usage is TRBV5-1 and J usage is TRBJ1-2, with 8 positions matching TRBD1. The CDR3 is 17 amino acids. The V gene's germline CDR1 is SGHRS and CDR2 YFSETQ. Trimming at V came to 0 bases and at J to 6 bases, leaving 13 bases not matched to a gene.

The chain is built from TRBV29-1 and TRBJ2-2, with D possibly called TRBD1 or TRBD2 (5 bases each). Trimming pared 7 bases from V and 4 bases from J, leaving 19 bases between. The CDR3 runs 15 residues. CDR1 and CDR2 from the germline V gene are SQVTM and ANQGSEA. The CDR3 DNA follows: TGCAGCGCTCAACCCCCGGGGCAGATCACCGGGGAGCTGTTTTTT. Translation gives CSAQPPGQITGELFF.

The chain links TRBV5-1 to TRBJ2-5, with TRBD1 matching over 8 bases. This CDR3 spans 15 amino acids. Germline values: CDR1 SGHRS, CDR2 YFSETQ. V lost 0 bases to trimming and J lost 5 bases; unmatched junction nucleotides: 6. The CDR3 coding sequence is TGCGCCAGCAGCTTGGAGGACAGGGTGTGGGAGACCCAGTACTTC. Its translation: CASSLEDRVWETQYF. Using reference TRBV5-1 and TRBJ2-5 for the parts outside the CDR3, the full variable domain is KAGVTQTPRYLIKTRGQQVTLSCSPISGHRSVSWYQQTPGQGLQFLFEYFSETQRNKGNFPGRFSGRQFSNSRSEMNVSTLELGDSALYLCASSLEDRVWETQYFGPGTRLLVL.

This clonotype was recorded many times. The chain carries TRBV3-1 and TRBJ2-7, with 10 positions matching TRBD2. J lost 2 bases, V lost 5 bases, and 9 bases had no gene match. CDR3 length: 16 residues. The germline gives CDR1 LGHDT, CDR2 YNNKEL (reference sequence). In DNA, the CDR3 is TGTGCCAGCAGCGCCCTAGCGGGAGTTACCGCCTACGAGCAGTACTTC. Translation: CASSALAGVTAYEQYF.

The chain joins TRBV3-1 to TRBJ1-2; the D is unclear. The germline V gene encodes CDR1 LGHDT and CDR2 YNNKEL (reference sequence). V was clipped by 4 bases and J by 8 bases, with 14 bases between them. The CDR3 has 13 residues. CDR3 nucleotide sequence: TGTGCCAGCAGCCCCACGGGGTCCGGGGGCTACACCTTC. Protein: CASSPTGSGGYTF. Variable domain in full (rest from reference TRBV3-1 and TRBJ1-2): DTAVSQTPKYLVTQMGNDKSIKCEQNLGHDTMYWYKQDSKKFLKIMFSYNNKELIINETVPNRFSPKSPDKAHLNLHINSLELGDSAVYFCASSPTGSGGYTFGSGTRLTVV.

A few counts support this clonotype. CDR3 sequence: CAISEMRLTSGRANNEQFF. The CDR3 nucleotides are TGTGCCATCAGTGAGATGAGGTTGACTAGCGGGAGGGCCAACAATGAGCAGTTCTTC. This sequence joins TRBV10-3 and TRBJ2-1, with 14 nucleotides matching TRBD2. CDR3 length: 19 amino acids. With 2 bases clipped from V and 5 bases from J, the junction kept 11 bases outside the gene matches. CDR1 ENHRY and CDR2 SYGVKD come from the germline V gene.

This clonotype appeared a few times. The chain has TRBV12-3 or TRBV12-4 and TRBJ1-2; no reliable D call. CDR3 size: 12 residues. The germline V and J ends were trimmed by 3 bases and 4 bases, with 6 bases remaining between them. The CDR3 loop reads CASSFSSYGYTF. The CDR3, as DNA: TGTGCCAGCAGTTTTAGCAGCTATGGCTACACCTTC.

This clonotype was detected a few times. The CDR3 DNA reads TGCGCCAGCAGCGTCGGGACAGGGTTCTACAATGAGCAGTTCTTC. Translating it yields CASSVGTGFYNEQFF. The rearrangement uses TRBV5-1 and TRBJ2-1; 9 bases agree with TRBD1. CDR3 size: 15 residues. Unmatched junction bases numbered 5, after V lost 4 bases and J lost 3 bases. The V gene's germline CDR1 is SGHRS and CDR2 YFSETQ.

CDR3 sequence (DNA): TGTGCCAGCAGCGCCTCTAGCGAATCCTACGAGCAGTACGTC. It codes for CASSASSESYEQYV. This rearrangement joins TRBV7-9 to TRBJ2-7; TRBD2 might be the D (6 bases). Germline V lookup: CDR1 SEHNR, CDR2 FQNEAQ (reference sequence). Trimming took 5 bases from V and 1 from J, leaving 12 bases between them. The CDR3 sequence is 14 residues long.

There are many counts of this clonotype. This chain links TRBV20-1 with TRBJ2-1; D may match TRBD1 or TRBD2 (5 bases each). The CDR3 extends over 17 amino acids. The germline V and J ends were trimmed by 1 base and 9 bases, with 25 bases remaining between them. CDR1 and CDR2 (germline): DFQATT, SNEGSKA (reference sequence). The CDR3 nucleotides are TGCAGTGCTAGAGGAACCGGGGCCGGAGGTACCGGCGGTGAGCAGTTCTTC. It is translated as CSARGTGAGGTGGEQFF.

The V and J genes are TRBV20-1 and TRBJ1-1, with D unclear. V lost 5 bases and J lost 4, with 8 bases in between. Germline assignment: CDR1 DFQATT and CDR2 SNEGSKA (reference sequence). There are 11 residues in the CDR3. CDR3 sequence reads: CSASRGTEAFF. The CDR3 bases are TGCAGTGCTTCCCGGGGCACTGAAGCTTTCTTT.

The table lists this clonotype with a few counts. V usage is TRBV5-1 and J usage is TRBJ1-1, with TRBD1 identical over 8 bases. Germline CDR1 reads SGHRS; CDR2 reads YFSETQ. The CDR3 has 16 amino acids. Trimming cost V 3 bases and J 0 bases; bases outside gene matches: 7. CDR3 residues: CASSSLRTGMNTEAFF. The CDR3 bases are TGCGCCAGCAGCTCGTTGAGGACAGGGATGAACACTGAAGCTTTCTTT.

The chain recombines TRBV7-2 with TRBJ2-3, with TRBD2 matching 7 bases. CDR3 length equals 15 residues. V lost 8 bases, J lost 6 bases, and 14 bases stayed unmatched. From germline, CDR1 is SGHTA and CDR2 FQGNSA. CDR3 region: CASAFGGGGRDTQYF. CDR3 nucleotides: TGTGCCAGCGCCTTTGGGGGGGGAGGCCGGGATACGCAGTATTTT.